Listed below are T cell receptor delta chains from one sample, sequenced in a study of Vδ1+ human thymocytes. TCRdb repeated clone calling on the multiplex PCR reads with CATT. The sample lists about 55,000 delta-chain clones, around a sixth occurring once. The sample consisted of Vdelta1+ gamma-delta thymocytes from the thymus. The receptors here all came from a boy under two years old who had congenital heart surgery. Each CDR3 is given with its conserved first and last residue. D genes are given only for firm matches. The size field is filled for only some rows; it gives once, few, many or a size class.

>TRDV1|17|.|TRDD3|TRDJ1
TGTGCTCTTGGGGAATCTCACCGGGGGATACGGACCGATAAACTCATCTTT
CALGESHRGIRTDKLIF
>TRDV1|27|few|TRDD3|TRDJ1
TGTGCTCTTGGGGTAGGAAATTCCTACGAGGGCACTGGGGGATACGCATTAACTGCTATGTGCACCGATAAACTCATCTTT
CALGVGNSYEGTGGYALTAMCTDKLIF
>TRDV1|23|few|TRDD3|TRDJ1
TGTGCTCTTGGGGTCTATCTCACCCCCTTCCTACGGGTACTGGGGGATACGCGTGATAAACTCATCTTT
CALGVYLTPFLRVLGDTRDKLIF
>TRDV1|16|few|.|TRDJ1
TGTGCTCTTGGGGAACTGTTCCGCCTAAGTCTGGTAAAACTCATCTTT
CALGELFRLSLVKLIF
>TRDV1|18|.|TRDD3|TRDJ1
TGTGCTCTTGGGCTGTCCCGGGGATACGCACCGTACACCGATAAACTCATCTTT
CALGLSRGYAPYTDKLIF
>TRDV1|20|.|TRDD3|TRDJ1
TGTGCTCTTGGGGCACTAGTTTCTACTGGGGGATACCCGTACACCGATAAACTCATCTTT
CALGALVSTGGYPYTDKLIF
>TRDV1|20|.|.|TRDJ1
TGTGCTCTTGGGGAAGGCGACAGAAGCGGCTGGAGGGATTACACCGATAAACTCATCTTT
CALGEGDRSGWRDYTDKLIF
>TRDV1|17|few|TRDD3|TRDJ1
TGTGCTCTTGGGGATTGCTTTGCTGGGGGGTTCGGCGATAAACTCATCTTT
CALGDCFAGGFGDKLIF
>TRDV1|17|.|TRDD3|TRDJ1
TGTGCTCTTGGCCCTGGTACTGGGGGATACCTCCCCGATAAACTCATCTTT
CALGPGTGGYLPDKLIF
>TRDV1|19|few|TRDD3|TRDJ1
TGTGCTCTTGGGGACCCCCCTAATTCTGGGGGACTGTACACCGATAAACTCATCTTT
CALGDPPNSGGLYTDKLIF
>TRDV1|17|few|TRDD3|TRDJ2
TGTGCTCTTACTAATACCGTACTGGGGGACATGACAGCACAACTCTTCTTT
CALTNTVLGDMTAQLFF
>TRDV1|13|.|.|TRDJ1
TGTGCTCTTGGGGAACGGGGCGCCTTCAAACTCATCTTT
CALGERGAFKLIF
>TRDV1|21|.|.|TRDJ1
TGTGCTCTTGGGGAAAGAAGGGTCCTACTTCGGCTGGGGAGACACGCCGATAAACTCATCTTT
CALGERRVLLRLGRHADKLIF
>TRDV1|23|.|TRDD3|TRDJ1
TGTGCTCTTGGGGAACTAGAGAAAAAGGTACTGGGGGATAGGGGCTTGTACACCGATAAACTCATCTTT
CALGELEKKVLGDRGLYTDKLIF
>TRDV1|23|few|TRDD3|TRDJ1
TGTGCTCTTGGGGAAAGAGTTCCTACGAAGACTGGGGGATACGCCCGGTGCACCGATAAACTCATCTTT
CALGERVPTKTGGYARCTDKLIF
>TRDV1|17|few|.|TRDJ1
TGTGCTCTTGGGGAACTAAAGAGGGGGACTGTTGACGATAAACTCATCTTT
CALGELKRGTVDDKLIF
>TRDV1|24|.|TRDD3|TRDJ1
TGTGCTCTTGGGGAAGTTTGGAATTTGTTTCCCTATACTGGGGGATACTCGGACACCGATAAACTCATCTTT
CALGEVWNLFPYTGGYSDTDKLIF
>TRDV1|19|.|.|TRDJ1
TGTGCTCTTGGGGAATTAGGACCTTCCTTCTGGGGGACCGCCGATAAACTCATCTTT
CALGELGPSFWGTADKLIF
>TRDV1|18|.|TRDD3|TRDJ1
TGTGCTCTTGGGGATCCTTTCCCGTACTGGGGGATATCCGATAAACTCATCTTT
CALGDPFPYWGISDKLIF
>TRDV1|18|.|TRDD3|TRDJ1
TGTGCTCTTGGGGAACTTGCGTCGTACTGGGGGATACCCGATAAACTCATCTTT
CALGELASYWGIPDKLIF
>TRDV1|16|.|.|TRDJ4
TGTGCTCTTGGGGAACTGTCCCGCCTATTCTCCAGACCCCTGATCTTT
CALGELSRLFSRPLIF
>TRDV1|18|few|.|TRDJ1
TGTGCTCTTGGGGAAACCCTTGCGGTCGTACTGAACACCGATAAACTCATCTTT
CALGETLAVVLNTDKLIF
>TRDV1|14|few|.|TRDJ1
TGTGCTCTTGGGGACTGGGTGCCCCTAGGTAAACTCATCTTT
CALGDWVPLGKLIF
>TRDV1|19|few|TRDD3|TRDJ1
TGTGCTCTTGGGGAAAGGGTCCCACCGACTGGGGGATACGCCAGTAACCTCATCTTT
CALGERVPPTGGYASNLIF
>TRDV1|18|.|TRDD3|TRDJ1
TGTGCTCTTGGGGAACTAGTTCCACGGCTGGGGGACACCGATAAACTCATCTTT
CALGELVPRLGDTDKLIF
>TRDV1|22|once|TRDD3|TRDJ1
TGTGCTCTTGGGGAACTAGTAGAACCTCCTAAAGTACTGGGGGTTTTCACCGATAAACTCATCTTT
CALGELVEPPKVLGVFTDKLIF
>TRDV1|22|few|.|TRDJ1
TGTGCTCTTGGGGAACTCAACCTTCCCTATTGGGGGAGCGCGCTAAAGGCCGATAAACTCATCTTT
CALGELNLPYWGSALKADKLIF
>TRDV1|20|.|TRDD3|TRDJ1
TGTGCTCTTGGGGAATTCCCTACGCCCTGTACTGGGGGATACACCGATAAACTCATCTTT
CALGEFPTPCTGGYTDKLIF
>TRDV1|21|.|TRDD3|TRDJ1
TGTGCTCTTGGGGAACCTATTCTTCCCACCGTACTGGGGGAACCCACCGATAAACTCATCTTT
CALGEPILPTVLGEPTDKLIF
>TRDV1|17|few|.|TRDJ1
TGTGCTCTTGGGGAACTACCTACCGGAGGATGCCCTTATAAACTCATCTTT
CALGELPTGGCPYKLIF
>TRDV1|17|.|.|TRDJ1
TGTGCTCTTGGGGAACTAAAAGGAGACCCGTACACCGATAAACTCATCTTT
CALGELKGDPYTDKLIF
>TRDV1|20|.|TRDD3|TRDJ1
TGTGCTCTTGGGGAAGCCCTAACCTGGGGGATTCAGGAGTACACCGATAAACTCATCTTT
CALGEALTWGIQEYTDKLIF
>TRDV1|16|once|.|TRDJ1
TGTGCTCTTGGGGAGTACGATTTCTTCCACACCGATAAACTCATCTTT
CALGEYDFFHTDKLIF
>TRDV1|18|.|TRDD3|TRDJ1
TGTGCTCTTGGGCTAGGGTCCCTTACTGGGGGATACGCCGATAAACTCATCTTT
CALGLGSLTGGYADKLIF
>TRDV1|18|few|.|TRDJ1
TGTGCTCTTGGGGATCGGGGGGGAATTAGGGCCTACACCGATAAACTCATCTTT
CALGDRGGIRAYTDKLIF
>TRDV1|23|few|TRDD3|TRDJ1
TGTGCTCTTGGGCCTCCTTCCTACGCACACTGGGGGATACGGCCTTGGGGAGGCGATAAACTCATCTTT
CALGPPSYAHWGIRPWGGDKLIF
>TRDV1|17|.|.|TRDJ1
TGTGCTCTTGGGGAACGAAGAGGTCCGCAGTACACCGATAAACTCATCTTT
CALGERRGPQYTDKLIF
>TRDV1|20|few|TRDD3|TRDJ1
TGTGCTCTTGGGGACCTCTTCCCTAACTGGGGGATGGGGTACACCGATAAACTCATCTTT
CALGDLFPNWGMGYTDKLIF
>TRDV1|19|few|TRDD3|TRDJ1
TGTGCTCTTGGGGAACTAAAATTTTCCGGCCTTGGGGGATCCGATAAACTCATCTTT
CALGELKFSGLGGSDKLIF
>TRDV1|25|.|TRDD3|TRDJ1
TGTGCTCTTGGGGAAGATATCCTACACCCCCTGGGTGGGGGATATAGAAGGGTGTACACCGATAAACTCATCTTT
CALGEDILHPLGGGYRRVYTDKLIF
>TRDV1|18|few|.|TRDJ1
TGTGCTCTTGGGGCCCGGGGGCGACTAGATCCGTACACCGATAAACCCATCTTT
CALGARGRLDPYTDKPIF
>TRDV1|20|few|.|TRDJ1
TGTGCTCTTGGGGAACTCGCCGTCTACGAGAGGGGTACCGCTGCCGATAAACTCATCTTT
CALGELAVYERGTAADKLIF